This TCR beta chain stems from a study of T cells after yellow fever vaccination. This clonotype was detected only a few times. Its specificity is unknown. 5'RACE template switching produced TCR cDNA carrying a universal primer site and UMIs. TCRdb re-analysed the 5' RACE reads in MiXCR, keeping a single row per CDR3 protein. The sample has hundreds of thousands of distinct CDR3 sequences; about 12% are singletons. Germline V CDR1 and CDR2: SGHTA, FQGNSA. The CDR3 has 13 residues. Trimming left V 5 bases short and J 3 bases short, with 9 bases between. Study-wide points: It was a weaker secondary response, yet one that peaked faster, at day 5 versus 15. FACS-sorted repertoires might harbor abundant contaminating clonotypes from the bulk population.

The sample was PBMCs, taken on the day of the yellow fever booster vaccination. The chain carries TRBV7-2 and TRBJ2-3; possibly TRBD2 for D (6 bases). This TCR derives from a man younger than 40 who received the YFV17D yellow fever vaccine. CDR3 region: CASSPRETDTQYF. The CDR3 coding sequence is TGTGCCAGCAGCCCCCGGGAGACAGATACGCAGTATTTT. The whole variable domain, filled in from reference TRBV7-2 and TRBJ2-3, reads GAGVSQSPSNKVTEKGKDVELRCDPISGHTALYWYRQSLGQGLEFLIYFQGNSAPDKSGLPSDRFSAERTGGSVSTLTIQRTQQEDSAVYLCASSPRETDTQYFGPGTRLTVL.